This T cell receptor beta chain came from a study of CD8+CD57+ T cells in acquired aplastic anemia. This clonotype was counted a single time. No antigen is known for it. Profiles of TCR beta VDJ and CDR3 were generated from a genomic DNA template. Each CDR3 protein is one row after TCRdb ran MiXCR on the reads. Among over 150,000 distinct CDR3 sequences listed, roughly half were seen once. The study, taken as a whole, reports: A significant difference in CD8+ Simpson's diversity between patients and controls was not found.

Flow cytometry had shown expanded CD8+CD57+ cells in the patients chosen for sequencing. No therapy had been given to the patients at the time of blood sampling. The CDR3 spans 15 residues. The V gene's germline CDR1 is DFQATT and CDR2 SNEGSKA (reference sequence). Between the trimmed V and J ends, which lost 4 bases and 5 bases, there was a span of 21 bases. Material: sorted CD4+, CD8+, or CD8+CD57+ T cells (not recorded which) from PBMCs. The genes are TRBV20-1 and TRBJ2-7; tentatively, D is TRBD1 or TRBD2 (5 bases each). The sequence came from a human donor with aplastic anemia. The CDR3 spells CSANKGTAVGHEQYF. CDR3 nucleotides: TGCAGTGCTAATAAAGGGACGGCGGTGGGCCACGAGCAGTACTTC.